This T cell receptor beta chain was found in a study of technical replicates of blood from a few donors. Profiled with immunoSEQ multiplex PCR; TCRdb holds only in-frame clones, not every one. This sample carries 78,000 or so clones, about 91% of them seen once, and the ten largest clones take 0.35% to 0.45%. The origin of this receptor is a human donor in good health. Specimen: T cells isolated from PBMCs.

CDR3 sequence: CASSSAGGEYNEQFF. In nucleotides, the CDR3 is TGCGCCAGCAGCTCCGCTGGCGGGGAGTACAATGAGCAGTTCTTC. J is TRBJ2-1 and V is TRBV5-1; maybe TRBD2 (6 bases). The CDR3 totals 15 residues. The ends were cut back, 3 bases at V and 4 bases at J, with 14 bases in the middle. CDR1 and CDR2 from the germline V gene are SGHRS and YFSETQ.